The 30 T cell receptor beta chains presented below share a single source sample, sequenced in a study of regulatory T cells in long-lasting Graves disease. The authors built TCR beta libraries using iRepertoire HTBI primers and Arm-PCR of CDR3 regions. TCRdb itself ran the multiplex PCR reads through MiXCR, one entry per CDR3 protein. The sample includes roughly 420,000 distinct CDR3 sequences, about 14% of them seen just once. Time point meaning: newly diagnosed GD, antithyroid drugs for less than 3 months. Extracted RNA from PBMCs served as the source of the TCR library. The material sequenced was peripheral blood mononuclear cells (PBMCs), taken at new diagnosis, from a patient treated with antithyroid drugs. Receptors originate from a female donor with Graves disease.

As concerns this clonotype: A single base separates this from a much larger clone, so it may be a read error. The chain joins TRBV6-1 to TRBJ1-2; TRBD1 matches 7 bases. CDR3 length equals 14 residues. The germline CDR1 and CDR2 sequences are MNHNS and SASEGT. V trimming: 6 bases; J trimming: 1 base; junction bases outside the gene matches: 5. The CDR3 bases are TGTGCCAGCAGCCGGACAGGCGTTAACTATGGCTACACCTTC. Amino acids: CASSRTGVNYGYTF.

This clonotype was seen a few times. The genes are TRBV7-9 and TRBJ1-2, with no clear D. V dropped 5 bases and J dropped 1 base, with 11 bases sitting between them. Germline V gene sequence: CDR1 SEHNR, CDR2 FQNEAQ (reference sequence). CDR3 length equals 14 residues. In DNA form, the CDR3 reads TGTGCCAGCAGCCCAACCCAGAGTAACTATGGCTACACCTTC. Its protein is CASSPTQSNYGYTF.

Ten or more counts support this clonotype. This sequence joins TRBV28 and TRBJ2-7; 8 nucleotides agree with TRBD2. This CDR3 contains 20 residues. The ends lost 8 bases at V and 3 bases at J; junction bases unmatched: 27. Germline-derived CDR1 and CDR2 are MDHEN and SYDVKM. In nucleotides, the CDR3 is TGTGCCAGCTGCTCAGAGGATCCCAGGGCTAGCGGGTTCCCTTTCTACGAGCAGTACTTC. Translation: CASCSEDPRASGFPFYEQYF.

This clonotype was seen many times. This chain uses TRBV18 with TRBJ1-1, with unresolved D. This CDR3 region has 12 residues. From germline, CDR1 is KGHSH and CDR2 LQKENI. The V gene lost 2 bases and the J gene lost 3 bases, with 4 bases spanning the gap. The CDR3 DNA sequence: TGTGCCAGCTCACCAACACACACTGAAGCTTTCTTT. Its translation is CASSPTHTEAFF.

This clonotype was observed once. This chain connects TRBV12-3 or TRBV12-4 to TRBJ2-7, with 9 bases aligning to TRBD1. The CDR3 totals 14 residues. The trim removed 6 bases at V and 3 bases at J, leaving 6 bases unmatched. This CDR3 is CASSRDRAGYEQYF. DNA of the CDR3: TGTGCCAGCAGCCGGGACAGGGCCGGCTACGAGCAGTACTTC.

This clonotype was observed many times. The chain links TRBV25-1 to TRBJ1-5; weak D call: TRBD1 (6 bases). Germline CDR1 and CDR2: MGHDK and SYGVNS. The germline V and J ends were trimmed by 5 bases and 3 bases, with 14 bases remaining between them. The CDR3 loop spans 15 amino acids. The CDR3: CASSSKDSLNQPQHF. Here the CDR3 DNA reads TGTGCCAGCAGTTCTAAGGACAGCCTCAATCAGCCCCAGCATTTT. Together with reference TRBV25-1 and TRBJ1-5, the CDR3 gives the full variable domain: EADIYQTPRYLVIGTGKKITLECSQTMGHDKMYWYQQDPGMELHLIHYSYGVNSTEKGDLSSESTVSRIRTEHFPLTLESARPSHTSQYLCASSSKDSLNQPQHFGDGTRLSIL.

This clonotype was detected a few times. This sequence joins TRBV19 and TRBJ1-2; D is unclear. Trimming removed 5 bases from V and 6 bases from J, with 13 bases in between. CDR3 size: 13 residues. Germline CDR1 and CDR2: LNHDA and SQIVND (reference sequence). The DNA for the CDR3 is TGTGCCAGTAGTCCGTATGGGGTGGATGGCTACACCTTC. Translating it yields CASSPYGVDGYTF.

This clonotype was seen many times. The genes are TRBV20-1 and TRBJ1-2; 8 nucleotides match TRBD1. The CDR3 is made up of 15 amino acids. Trimming cost V 2 bases and J 0 bases; bases outside gene matches: 5. Germline values: CDR1 DFQATT, CDR2 SNEGSKA (reference sequence). CDR3 loop: CSARRDRTTNYGYTF. The CDR3 DNA follows: TGCAGTGCTAGAAGGGACAGGACGACTAACTATGGCTACACCTTC.

The chain is built from TRBV4-2 and TRBJ2-1, with 14 bases identical to TRBD2. The CDR3 extends over 17 amino acids. The ends lost 0 bases at V and 8 bases at J; junction bases unmatched: 6. The germline CDR1 and CDR2 sequences are LGHNA and YNFKEQ. The CDR3 here is CASSQDGTSGGSDEQFF. CDR3 in DNA: TGTGCCAGCAGCCAAGATGGGACTAGCGGGGGCTCTGATGAGCAGTTCTTC.

Many counts were recorded for this clonotype. The chain is built from TRBV7-2 and TRBJ2-7; 8 bases match TRBD1. The germline gives CDR1 SGHTA, CDR2 FQGNSA. The V and J ends lost 4 bases and 3 bases, in that order; junction bases with no gene match: 8. This CDR3 is 15 amino acids long. This chain's CDR3 is CASSWTGNTYYEQYF. In nucleotides, the CDR3 is TGTGCCAGCAGCTGGACAGGGAACACCTACTACGAGCAGTACTTC.

A few counts support this clonotype. This chain uses TRBV7-3 with TRBJ2-3; D might be TRBD2 (5 bases). The CDR3 runs to 15 residues. V dropped 7 bases and J dropped 0 bases, with 14 bases sitting between them. Germline CDR1 reads SGHTA; CDR2 reads FQGTGA. CDR3 sequence (DNA): TGTGCCAGCAACAACGAGCGGTCTAGCACAGATACGCAGTATTTT. It specifies CASNNERSSTDTQYF.

Only a few counts were recorded for this clonotype. The chain links TRBV28 to TRBJ1-1, with D unclear. In germline, CDR1 is MDHEN, CDR2 SYDVKM. Trimming stripped 2 bases from V and 6 bases from J, with 7 bases between. The CDR3 has 12 amino acids. CDR3 sequence reads: CASSLQSAEAFF. The CDR3 DNA sequence: TGTGCCAGCAGTTTACAGAGCGCTGAAGCTTTCTTT.

This clonotype was recorded a few times. The J gene is TRBJ1-2, the V gene TRBV5-4, with 11 bases that match TRBD1. Germline loops: CDR1 SGHNT, CDR2 YYREEE (reference sequence). The ends lost 4 bases at V and 4 bases at J; junction bases unmatched: 15. The CDR3 has 18 amino acids. DNA of the CDR3: TGTGCCAGCAGCACGGTACGGGACAGGGGGACAACTTTCTATGGCTACACCTTC. This encodes CASSTVRDRGTTFYGYTF.

This clonotype was detected many times. This chain joins TRBV13 and TRBJ2-7, with 8 positions matching TRBD2. The CDR3 is made up of 16 amino acids. Germline values: CDR1 PRHDT, CDR2 FYEKMQ (reference sequence). V dropped 4 bases and J dropped 3; count of bases not matched to a gene: 11. CDR3 DNA sequence: TGTGCCAGCAGCTCACAGCGGGAGTATATCCGCTACGAGCAGTACTTC. It codes for CASSSQREYIRYEQYF.

The V gene is TRBV5-6, the J gene TRBJ2-1; no clear D gene. Germline loops: CDR1 SGHDT, CDR2 YYEEEE. V lost 0 bases and J 9 bases, leaving 13 bases between the germline ends. The CDR3 totals 14 residues. The CDR3 bases are TGTGCCAGCAGCTTGGTGTCTACGAGAGGTGAGCAGTTCTTC. It translates to CASSLVSTRGEQFF.

Comment on this clonotype: A read error is possible here, since a much larger clone lies one base away. The chain carries TRBV4-3 and TRBJ2-2, with 9 nucleotides matching TRBD2. Per germline, CDR1 LGHNA and CDR2 YSLEER. V was pared by 0 bases and J by 3 bases, with 5 bases of the junction left unmatched. CDR3 size: 17 residues. This chain's CDR3 is CASSQDQAGGYTGELFF. CDR3 nucleotide sequence: TGCGCCAGCAGCCAAGACCAAGCGGGAGGCTACACCGGGGAGCTGTTTTTT.

In this sample, this clonotype turned up many times. The chain uses TRBV7-9 and TRBJ2-3, with 12 nucleotides matching TRBD2. The trim removed 2 bases at V and 3 bases at J, leaving 6 bases unmatched. The CDR3 is made up of 17 amino acids. Germline V gene data show CDR1 as SEHNR and CDR2 as FQNEAQ (reference sequence). CDR3 protein: CASSLTELAGGTDTQYF. In DNA form, the CDR3 reads TGTGCCAGCAGCTTAACTGAACTAGCGGGAGGAACAGATACGCAGTATTTT.

This clonotype was found many times. This sequence joins TRBV20-1 and TRBJ2-3; 11 nucleotides match TRBD2. CDR3 length: 18 residues. V lost 5 bases and J lost 1; bases outside the gene matches: 14. Germline CDR1 reads DFQATT; CDR2 reads SNEGSKA (reference sequence). The CDR3 DNA follows: TGCAGTGCTCATTCGACTAGCGGGGAAAATGCCGGCACAGATACGCAGTATTTT. It encodes CSAHSTSGENAGTDTQYF.

In its sample, this clonotype was seen a few times. The V gene is TRBV28, the J gene TRBJ1-2; TRBD1 might be the D (6 bases). Trimming removed 1 base from V and 6 bases from J, with 15 bases in between. Germline V gives CDR1 MDHEN, CDR2 SYDVKM. There are 15 residues in the CDR3. The CDR3 protein is CASSLLARGQHGYTF. The CDR3 DNA is TGTGCCAGCAGTTTATTAGCCCGTGGACAGCATGGCTACACCTTC.

This clonotype was picked up many times. This sequence joins TRBV27 and TRBJ1-1, with D possibly matching TRBD1 (6 bases). This CDR3 comprises 23 residues. The V gene's germline CDR1 is MNHEY and CDR2 SMNVEV (reference sequence). V was shortened by 5 bases and J by 2 bases, with 39 bases between the two germline ends. The CDR3 sequence: CASSGIALAVPNSGGRFNTEAFF. For the CDR3, the DNA is TGTGCCAGCAGTGGGATAGCCCTTGCAGTTCCCAATTCGGGGGGCAGGTTTAACACTGAAGCTTTCTTT.

In this sample, this clonotype turned up a few times. The junction and the germline gene differ at one end; a read error may be behind it. The gene calls are TRBV7-2 and TRBJ1-4; TRBD1 aligns across 10 bases. Germline lookup yields CDR1 SGHTA and CDR2 FQGNSA. The CDR3 has 15 residues. This CDR3 is CASSSPGTGDEKLFF. The CDR3 coding sequence is TGCGCCAGCAGCTCACCCGGGACAGGGGATGAAAAACTGTTTTTT.

The J gene is TRBJ2-2, the V gene TRBV12-3 or TRBV12-4, with D hard to call. Trimming removed 2 bases from V and 4 bases from J, with 8 bases in between. The CDR3 covers 14 residues. In nucleotides, the CDR3 is TGTGCCAGCAGTTTAAGGAAAAGCACCGGGGAGCTGTTTTTT. This translates into CASSLRKSTGELFF.

In this sample, this clonotype turned up a few times. This chain connects TRBV10-3 to TRBJ2-3, with D unclear. V was pared by 4 bases and J by 0 bases, with 8 bases between. CDR1 is ENHRY, CDR2 SYGVKD, per germline. The length of the CDR3 is 14 residues. CDR3 sequence (DNA): TGTGCCATCAGTGGGGTAATTAGCACAGATACGCAGTATTTT. Protein sequence: CAISGVISTDTQYF.

This clonotype was detected ten times or more. The chain recombines TRBV7-2 with TRBJ1-1; no reliable D call. V dropped 5 bases and J dropped 5 bases, with 15 bases sitting between them. The CDR3 runs 14 residues. Germline assignment: CDR1 SGHTA and CDR2 FQGNSA. CDR3 in DNA: TGTGCCAGCAGCGAAGGTGGGGTAGGGACTGAAGCTTTCTTT. This gives the protein CASSEGGVGTEAFF.

The CDR3 DNA reads TGTGCCAGTAGTATTCATTCGGGACAGGGAATCTCTGGGGCCAACGTCCTGACTTTC. It is translated as CASSIHSGQGISGANVLTF. The genes are TRBV19 and TRBJ2-6, with 9 bases identical to TRBD1. CDR3 length: 19 residues. Germline V gene data show CDR1 as LNHDA and CDR2 as SQIVND (reference sequence). The J segment lost 0 bases and the V segment lost 3 bases, leaving 9 bases of the junction unmatched. Full variable domain (remainder filled in from reference TRBV19 and TRBJ2-6): DGGITQSPKYLFRKEGQNVTLSCEQNLNHDAMYWYRQDPGQGLRLIYYSQIVNDFQKGDIAEGYSVSREKKESFPLTVTSAQKNPTAFYLCASSIHSGQGISGANVLTFGAGSRLTVL.

This clonotype was seen repeatedly, ten times or more. The chain links TRBV7-9 to TRBJ2-1; TRBD1 might be the D (6 bases). Trimming left V 3 bases short and J 7 bases short, with 13 bases between. The V gene's germline CDR1 is SEHNR and CDR2 FQNEAQ (reference sequence). The CDR3 contains 14 residues. CDR3 in amino acids: CASSFRGGLNEQFF. CDR3 DNA: TGTGCCAGCAGCTTCAGGGGCGGGCTAAATGAGCAGTTCTTC.

As concerns this clonotype: A much larger clone lies one base from this, so it may be a read error. The V gene is TRBV6-2 or TRBV6-3, the J gene TRBJ1-1, with D unresolved. CDR3 length equals 13 residues. Germline V CDR1 and CDR2: MNHEY, SVGEGT. The CDR3 sequence is CASSHSKGTEAFF. The CDR3 DNA follows: TGTGCCAGCAGTCACTCGAAGGGTACTGAAGCTTTCTTT.

In this sample, this clonotype turned up many times. The genes are TRBV5-4 and TRBJ2-1; TRBD2 might be the D (5 bases). CDR3 length equals 15 residues. Trimming shortened V by 0 bases and J by 0 bases, and 7 bases separated the two germline ends. Germline values: CDR1 SGHNT, CDR2 YYREEE (reference sequence). CDR3 sequence reads: CASSLDGNSYNEQFF. In nucleotides, the CDR3 is TGTGCCAGCAGCTTGGACGGGAACTCCTACAATGAGCAGTTCTTC.

In this sample, this clonotype turned up many times. This chain connects TRBV5-1 to TRBJ2-7; D unresolved. The CDR3 is 14 amino acids. The germline V gene has CDR1 SGHRS and CDR2 YFSETQ. V was cut by 1 base and J by 0 bases, with 8 bases left in between. This chain's CDR3 is CASSLSQPSYEQYF. In nucleotides, the CDR3 is TGCGCCAGCAGCTTGTCCCAGCCCTCCTACGAGCAGTACTTC.

Many counts were recorded for this clonotype. The CDR3 loop reads CASSHQETQYF. CDR3 sequence (DNA): TGTGCCAGCAGCCACCAAGAGACCCAGTACTTC. The V gene is TRBV3-1, the J gene TRBJ2-5; D is unresolved. The CDR3 covers 11 residues. The V gene's germline CDR1 is LGHDT and CDR2 YNNKEL (reference sequence). V was clipped by 3 bases and J by 1 base, with 0 bases between them.